Listed here are 23 T cell receptor beta chains from one sample, sequenced in a study of blood T cells in healthy people across ages. Alongside a J-beta primer mix, a sample-barcoded 5' primer served in a second PCR lasting about 7 to 11 cycles. TCRdb fed the 5' RACE reads into MiXCR, producing one record per CDR3 protein. The sample shows approximately 1,000,000 distinct CDR3 sequences, less than 50% of them seen only once. The sample taken for sequencing was blood. The receptors derive from a woman in her fifties or sixties in good health.

This clonotype was observed at least ten times. The chain combines TRBV12-3 or TRBV12-4 with TRBJ2-7; D may be TRBD1 (6 bases). CDR3 length equals 14 residues. V was shortened by 5 bases and J by 2 bases, with 13 bases between the two germline ends. CDR3 sequence (DNA): TGTGCCAGCAGTCGACCCGGGACACCCTACGAGCAGTACTTC. Translation gives CASSRPGTPYEQYF.

This clonotype was detected a few times. This rearrangement joins TRBV25-1 to TRBJ2-7; TRBD1 matches at 7 bases. This CDR3 contains 17 residues. The germline gives CDR1 MGHDK, CDR2 SYGVNS. With V trimmed by 1 base and J by 7 bases, 16 bases remained unmatched. This chain's CDR3 is CASSEFRAGQAAGEQYF. CDR3 DNA: TGTGCCAGCAGTGAATTTAGGGCAGGACAGGCCGCAGGGGAGCAGTACTTC.

V is TRBV7-7 and J is TRBJ2-5; TRBD2 might be the D (5 bases). The CDR3 covers 15 residues. CDR1 and CDR2 from the germline V gene are SSHAT and FNYEAQ (reference sequence). V lost 1 base and J lost 5, with 14 bases in between. Here the CDR3 reads CASSLGPGQRETQYF. The CDR3 DNA sequence: TGTGCCAGCAGCTTAGGCCCAGGTCAGCGGGAGACCCAGTACTTC.

The chain combines TRBV27 with TRBJ1-5; D not resolved. CDR3 length: 17 residues. V lost 2 bases and J 0 bases, leaving 14 bases between the germline ends. Germline CDR1 is MNHEY and CDR2 is SMNVEV (reference sequence). The CDR3 DNA reads TGTGCCAGCAGTTTAAGGGCGGGAGGTGGTAGCAATCAGCCCCAGCATTTT. It is translated as CASSLRAGGGSNQPQHF.

This clonotype was found many times. This chain joins TRBV20-1 and TRBJ2-1, with D perhaps being TRBD1 or TRBD2 (5 bases each). The germline V gene has CDR1 DFQATT and CDR2 SNEGSKA (reference sequence). Trimming pared 6 bases from V and 6 bases from J, leaving 15 bases between. The CDR3 extends over 13 amino acids. The chain's CDR3 is CSAAHHGGNEQFF. Written as DNA, the CDR3 is TGCAGTGCCGCCCATCATGGGGGCAATGAGCAGTTCTTC.

The V gene is TRBV7-2, the J gene TRBJ2-1; no firm D call. Germline V gene sequence: CDR1 SGHTA, CDR2 FQGNSA. V was shortened by 4 bases and J by 4 bases, with 11 bases between the two germline ends. The CDR3 length is 14 residues. Here the CDR3 DNA reads TGTGCCAGCAGCTCGCGGACGGTTTACAATGAGCAGTTCTTC. Encoded protein: CASSSRTVYNEQFF.

This clonotype was observed a handful of times. J is TRBJ2-5 and V is TRBV20-1, with 8 positions matching TRBD2. The end of the DNA is better explained by TRBJ2-7, so the J call may be wrong. Looked up from germline, CDR1 is DFQATT and CDR2 is SNEGSKA (reference sequence). This CDR3 has 14 amino acids. Here the CDR3 reads CSAQKAGVRYEQYF. CDR3 bases: TGCAGTGCCCAAAAAGCGGGAGTCAGGTACGAGCAGTACTTC.

The J gene is TRBJ2-5, the V gene TRBV21-1. TRBV21-1 is noted as a pseudogene. The CDR3 loop spans 15 amino acids. The CDR3: CASSKDQENQETQYF. The CDR3 DNA reads TGTGCCAGCAGCAAAGATCAGGAGAACCAAGAGACCCAGTACTTC.

The chain joins TRBV5-6 to TRBJ1-3; no clear D. Per germline, CDR1 SGHDT and CDR2 YYEEEE. Trimming pared 2 bases from V and 4 bases from J, leaving 10 bases between. The CDR3 spans 14 residues. The CDR3 loop is CASSFPPAGNTIYF. CDR3 nucleotides: TGTGCCAGCAGCTTTCCCCCAGCCGGAAACACCATATATTTT.

The chain carries TRBV20-1 and TRBJ2-7; D gene uncertain. The CDR3 extends over 12 amino acids. The germline V and J ends were trimmed by 4 bases and 3 bases, with 10 bases remaining between them. In germline, CDR1 is DFQATT, CDR2 SNEGSKA (reference sequence). The chain's CDR3 is CSATPQLYEQYF. In DNA, the CDR3 is TGCAGTGCTACCCCACAACTCTACGAGCAGTACTTC.

The chain employs TRBV5-8 and TRBJ1-4, with 8 bases identical to TRBD1. The V segment lost 3 bases and the J segment 11 bases; nucleotides outside the gene matches: 6. The length of the CDR3 is 13 residues. Germline V CDR1 and CDR2: SGHTS, YDEGEE. CDR3 sequence (DNA): TGTGCCAGCAGCTCGGCAGGGGGCTGGAAACTGTTTTTT. As protein: CASSSAGGWKLFF.

This clonotype was counted many times. The chain employs TRBV30 and TRBJ2-1, with 9 bases identical to TRBD1. With 5 bases clipped from V and 1 base from J, the junction kept 6 bases outside the gene matches. The CDR3 loop spans 15 amino acids. Per germline, CDR1 GTSNPN and CDR2 SVGIG (reference sequence). As DNA, the CDR3 is TGTGCCTGGGATTCCGGGACAGGGTCCTACAATGAGCAGTTCTTC. Translating it yields CAWDSGTGSYNEQFF.

The chain carries TRBV5-6 and TRBJ2-1; weak D call: TRBD1 (6 bases). Gene TRBJ2-7 matches the end of the DNA better, so the J call may be wrong. Looked up from germline, CDR1 is SGHDT and CDR2 is YYEEEE. This CDR3 has 16 residues. The CDR3 loop reads CASRGGQSPSYNEQYF. The CDR3 DNA reads TGTGCCAGCAGGGGTGGACAGTCTCCCTCCTACAATGAGCAGTACTTC.

This chain joins TRBV9 and TRBJ2-3; 7 nucleotides match TRBD1. Looked up from germline, CDR1 is SGDLS and CDR2 is YYNGEE. V was pared by 0 bases and J by 3 bases, with 7 bases of the junction left unmatched. CDR3 size: 16 residues. The CDR3 sequence: CASSVDPTGWTDTQYF. The CDR3, as DNA: TGTGCCAGCAGCGTAGATCCGACAGGGTGGACAGATACGCAGTATTTT.

The V gene is TRBV7-9, the J gene TRBJ2-7, with D perhaps given as TRBD1 or TRBD2 (5 bases each). Matching the DNA end better, TRBJ2-5 makes the J call doubtful. The CDR3 contains 15 residues. Looked up from germline, CDR1 is SEHNR and CDR2 is FQNEAQ (reference sequence). This chain's CDR3 is CASSLASGGQGTQYF. Written as DNA, the CDR3 is TGTGCCAGCAGCTTAGCGAGTGGGGGTCAGGGGACCCAGTACTTC.

The chain links TRBV20-1 to TRBJ2-1, with 14 bases lining up with TRBD2. The CDR3 length is 17 residues. Germline V gene data show CDR1 as DFQATT and CDR2 as SNEGSKA (reference sequence). V shed 0 bases and J 8 bases; nucleotides not matched to a gene: 9. The CDR3 protein is CSARDLGTSGSWDEQFF. The CDR3 region has the DNA TGCAGTGCTAGAGACTTGGGGACTAGCGGGAGCTGGGATGAGCAGTTCTTC.

Only a few counts were recorded for this clonotype. V is TRBV27 and J is TRBJ2-1, with 9 bases that match TRBD2. The germline CDR1 and CDR2 sequences are MNHEY and SMNVEV (reference sequence). After removal of 5 bases from V and 7 bases from J, the junction contained 18 bases not matched to a gene. The CDR3 is made up of 18 amino acids. The CDR3 DNA reads as TGTGCCAGCAGTCTGGAACGGGGAGGCGGGAGGGCCGGAAATGAGCAGTTCTTC. Protein sequence: CASSLERGGGRAGNEQFF.

The V and J genes are TRBV12-3 or TRBV12-4 and TRBJ2-2; D may be TRBD1 or TRBD2 (5 bases each). V was cut by 5 bases and J by 5 bases, with 9 bases left in between. The CDR3 consists of 13 residues. This CDR3 reads CASSVGGTGELFF. CDR3 nucleotide sequence: TGTGCCAGCAGTGTTGGGGGAACCGGGGAGCTGTTTTTT.

The chain couples TRBV20-1 to TRBJ2-7; D is undetermined. This CDR3 has 15 residues. Trimming removed 0 bases at V and 0 bases at J, with 12 bases between. Germline V gives CDR1 DFQATT, CDR2 SNEGSKA (reference sequence). The CDR3 DNA reads as TGCAGTGCTAGAGATGAGGCTCAACCCTCCTACGAGCAGTACTTC. It codes for CSARDEAQPSYEQYF.

CDR3 protein: CASSPTGGQNGYTF. CDR3 DNA sequence: TGTGCCAGCAGCCCCACGGGCGGTCAGAATGGCTACACCTTC. The chain is built from TRBV12-3 or TRBV12-4 and TRBJ1-2; D ambiguous. V gave up 6 bases and J gave up 6 bases, with 17 bases separating them. The CDR3 length is 14 residues.

The V call is TRBV2, the J call TRBJ2-7, with TRBD2 matching 11 bases. The CDR3 totals 13 residues. Unmatched junction bases numbered 7, after V lost 8 bases and J lost 7 bases. Germline CDR1 and CDR2: SNHLY and FYNNEI. This chain's CDR3 is CASRLAGLYEQYF. In DNA form, the CDR3 reads TGTGCCAGCCGACTAGCGGGACTCTATGAGCAGTACTTC.

This chain links TRBV10-1 with TRBJ2-1; 9 positions match TRBD2. Germline CDR1 WNHNN, CDR2 SYGVQD (reference sequence). The CDR3 runs 14 residues. V trimming: 2 bases; J trimming: 7 bases; junction bases outside the gene matches: 3. CDR3 in amino acids: CASSESGRTNEQFF. DNA of the CDR3: TGCGCCAGCAGTGAGAGCGGGAGGACGAATGAGCAGTTCTTC.

The rearrangement joins TRBV5-1 to TRBJ2-1; 8 bases map to TRBD2. The germline V gene encodes CDR1 SGHRS and CDR2 YFSETQ. The CDR3 loop spans 15 amino acids. V lost 4 bases and J lost 3; bases outside the gene matches: 6. This CDR3 is CASSGTSSFYNEQFF. CDR3 coding DNA: TGCGCCAGCAGCGGGACTAGTAGTTTCTACAATGAGCAGTTCTTC.